This T cell receptor beta chain was sequenced for a study of tumor-infiltrating lymphocytes in localized non-small cell lung cancer. Looking at the study overall: The cohort mixed smokers and never-smokers, several histologies, and some post-neoadjuvant-chemotherapy samples. Each patient gave resected tumor and non-adjacent uninvolved lung tissue. Findings and caveats of the study: T-cell fraction did not differ between immunotypes IM1 and IM2. Not all patients were TCR sequenced, owing to tissue quantity.

Libraries were prepared by immunoSEQ multiplex PCR; TCRdb keeps only in-frame clonotypes and omits some of them. The sample yields some 15,000 clones, under 75% seen once. Points on this clone: Its antigen is unknown.

Germline V CDR1 and CDR2: SGHAT, FQNNGV. The germline V and J ends were trimmed by 3 bases and 0 bases, with 9 bases remaining between them. CDR3 length: 15 residues. This clonotype was sampled from a human donor with non-small cell lung cancer. Material: lung tumor tissue. This chain links TRBV11-2 with TRBJ1-5; D perhaps matches TRBD1 (5 bases). The CDR3 DNA sequence: TGTGCCAGCAGCTTGGGTGGGGCTAGCAATCAGCCCCAGCATTTT. Its protein is CASSLGGASNQPQHF.